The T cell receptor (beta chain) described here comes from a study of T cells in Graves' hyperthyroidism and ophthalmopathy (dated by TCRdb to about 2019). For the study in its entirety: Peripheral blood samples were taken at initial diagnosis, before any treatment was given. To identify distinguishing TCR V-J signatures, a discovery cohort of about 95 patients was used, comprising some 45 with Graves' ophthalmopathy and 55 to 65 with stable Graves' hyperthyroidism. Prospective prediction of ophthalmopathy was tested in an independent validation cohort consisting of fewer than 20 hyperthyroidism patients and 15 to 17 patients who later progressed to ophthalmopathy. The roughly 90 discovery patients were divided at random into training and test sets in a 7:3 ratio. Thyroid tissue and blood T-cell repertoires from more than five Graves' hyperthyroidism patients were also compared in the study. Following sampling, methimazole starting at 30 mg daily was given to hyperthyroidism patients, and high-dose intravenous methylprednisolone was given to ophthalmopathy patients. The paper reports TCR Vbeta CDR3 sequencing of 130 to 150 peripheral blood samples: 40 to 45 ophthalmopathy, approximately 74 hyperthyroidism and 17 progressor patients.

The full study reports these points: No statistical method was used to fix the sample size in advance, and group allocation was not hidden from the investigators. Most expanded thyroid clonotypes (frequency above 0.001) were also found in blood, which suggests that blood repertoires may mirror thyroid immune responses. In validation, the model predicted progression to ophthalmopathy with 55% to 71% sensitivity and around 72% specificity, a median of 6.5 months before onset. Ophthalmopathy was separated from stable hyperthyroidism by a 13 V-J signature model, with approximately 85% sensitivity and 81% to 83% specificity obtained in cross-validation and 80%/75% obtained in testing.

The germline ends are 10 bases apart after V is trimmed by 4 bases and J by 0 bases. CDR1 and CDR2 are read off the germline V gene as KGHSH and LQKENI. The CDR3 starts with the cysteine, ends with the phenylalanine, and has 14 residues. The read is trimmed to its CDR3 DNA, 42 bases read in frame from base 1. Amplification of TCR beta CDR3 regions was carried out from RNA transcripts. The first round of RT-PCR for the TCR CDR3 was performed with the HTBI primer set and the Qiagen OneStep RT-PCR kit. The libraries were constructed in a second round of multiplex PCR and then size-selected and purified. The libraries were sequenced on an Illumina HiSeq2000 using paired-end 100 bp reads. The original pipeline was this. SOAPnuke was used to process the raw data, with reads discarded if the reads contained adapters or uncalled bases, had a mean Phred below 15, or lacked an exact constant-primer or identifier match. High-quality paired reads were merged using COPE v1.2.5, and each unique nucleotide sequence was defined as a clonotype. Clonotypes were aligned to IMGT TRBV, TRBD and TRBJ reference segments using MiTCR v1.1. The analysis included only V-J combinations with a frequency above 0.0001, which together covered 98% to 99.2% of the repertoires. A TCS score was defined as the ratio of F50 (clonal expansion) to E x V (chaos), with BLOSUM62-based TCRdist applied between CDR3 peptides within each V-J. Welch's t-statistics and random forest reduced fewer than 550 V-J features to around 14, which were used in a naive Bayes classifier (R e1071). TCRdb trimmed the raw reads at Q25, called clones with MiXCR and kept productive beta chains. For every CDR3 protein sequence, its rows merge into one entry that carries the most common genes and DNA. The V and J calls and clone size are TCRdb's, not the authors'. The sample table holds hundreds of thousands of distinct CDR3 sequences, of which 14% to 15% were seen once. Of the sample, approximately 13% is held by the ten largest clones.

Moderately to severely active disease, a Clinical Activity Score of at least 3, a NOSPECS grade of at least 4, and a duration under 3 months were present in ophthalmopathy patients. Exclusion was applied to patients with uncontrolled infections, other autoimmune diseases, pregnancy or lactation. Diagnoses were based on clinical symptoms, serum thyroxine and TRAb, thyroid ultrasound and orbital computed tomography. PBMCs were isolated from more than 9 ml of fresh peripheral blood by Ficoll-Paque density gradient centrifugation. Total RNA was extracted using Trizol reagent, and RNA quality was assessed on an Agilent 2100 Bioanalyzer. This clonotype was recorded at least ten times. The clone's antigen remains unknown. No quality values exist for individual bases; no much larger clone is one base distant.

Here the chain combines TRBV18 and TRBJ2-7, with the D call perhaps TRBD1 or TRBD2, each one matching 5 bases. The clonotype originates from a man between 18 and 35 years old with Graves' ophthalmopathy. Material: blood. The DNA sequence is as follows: TGTGCCAGCTCACTTCCCGGGGCCTCCTACGAGCAGTACTTC. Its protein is CASSLPGASYEQYF.